The 9 T cell receptor beta chains below all came from one sample that was sequenced in a study of post-analysis software for immune sequencing data. Points from the study as a whole: Five or six TRBV segments appeared more often in patients than in controls, and TRBV5-6, TRBV5-1 and TRBV20-1 were among these.

Unique molecular identifiers had been added to the TCR beta cDNA libraries. TCRdb re-called the PCR reads with MiXCR, one entry per CDR3 protein. The sample gives about 200,000 distinct CDR3 sequences, 29% of which show up once; roughly 3.4% is in the top ten. These receptors are not linked to any known antigen. The sequencing input was blood. All receptors derive from a girl aged 2-17 years with multiple sclerosis.

The CDR3 spells CASSFIRDNEQYF. The CDR3 DNA sequence: TGTGCCAGCAGCTTTATCAGAGACAATGAGCAGTACTTC. The V gene is TRBV7-3, the J gene TRBJ2-5; D is unresolved. Germline V gives CDR1 SGHTA, CDR2 FQGTGA. CDR3 length equals 13 residues. V was cut by 3 bases and J by 11 bases, with 16 bases left in between.

This clonotype has ten or more counts. V and J are TRBV20-1 and TRBJ2-3, with 7 bases matching TRBD1. The germline V gene encodes CDR1 DFQATT and CDR2 SNEGSKA (reference sequence). The CDR3 loop spans 13 amino acids. V lost 1 base and J lost 4; bases outside the gene matches: 2. Here the CDR3 DNA reads TGCAGTGCTAGAGGAGGGACAGCAGATACGCAGTATTTT. Amino acids: CSARGGTADTQYF.

This chain links TRBV24-1 with TRBJ2-3, with D perhaps matching TRBD1 (6 bases). V was shortened by 4 bases and J by 4 bases, with 11 bases between the two germline ends. The CDR3 length is 14 residues. Germline V gene sequence: CDR1 KGHDR, CDR2 SFDVKD. CDR3 in DNA: TGTGCCACCAGTGACCATGACAGGCCAGATACGCAGTATTTT. It encodes CATSDHDRPDTQYF.

This clonotype showed up just once. This chain uses TRBV12-3 or TRBV12-4 with TRBJ2-7, with 10 bases aligning to TRBD1. The CDR3 is 15 amino acids. Trimming cost V 5 bases and J 3 bases; bases outside gene matches: 7. As DNA, the CDR3 is TGTGCCAGCAGTAAGAAGGACAGGGGGGTCTACGAGCAGTACTTC. It encodes CASSKKDRGVYEQYF.

This clonotype occurred once. It may be a read error: a sequence one base away is much more abundant. The chain combines TRBV27 with TRBJ1-2, with D possibly being TRBD1 (5 bases). There are 16 residues in the CDR3. In germline, CDR1 is MNHEY, CDR2 SMNVEV (reference sequence). The CDR3 nucleotides read TGTGCCAGCAGTTCCCTGATGGGGGAGATGAACTATGTCTACACCTTC. Translation: CASSSLMGEMNYVYTF.

The chain recombines TRBV6-1 with TRBJ2-7, with 7 bases matching TRBD2. The V segment lost 7 bases and the J segment 1 base; nucleotides outside the gene matches: 13. The CDR3 sequence is 16 residues long. Germline CDR1 and CDR2: MNHNS and SASEGT. The CDR3 region has the DNA TGTGCCAGCATGAGGGGTGGACTAGTGGGATCCTACGAGCAGTACTTC. It encodes CASMRGGLVGSYEQYF.

The V gene is TRBV7-2, the J gene TRBJ2-1; 7 positions agree with TRBD2. Trimming took 6 bases from V and 0 from J; bases not matched to a gene: 5. Germline V gives CDR1 SGHTA, CDR2 FQGNSA. The CDR3 is made up of 15 amino acids. The CDR3 is CASRLAATSYNEQFF. The CDR3 DNA follows: TGTGCCAGCAGGCTAGCGGCAACCTCCTACAATGAGCAGTTCTTC.

This chain joins TRBV24-1 and TRBJ1-2; 7 bases fit TRBD1. J was trimmed by 2 bases and V by 5 bases; bases with no gene match: 4. CDR1 and CDR2 (germline): KGHDR, SFDVKD. The CDR3 length is 14 residues. CDR3 coding DNA: TGTGCCACCAGTGTAGGGGGCGCGAACTATGGCTACACCTTC. Protein product: CATSVGGANYGYTF.

As concerns this clonotype: A much more abundant neighbour one base away suggests this may be a read error. This chain uses TRBV7-2 with TRBJ2-1; TRBD2 matches 14 bases. Germline CDR1 reads SGHTA; CDR2 reads FQGNSA. This CDR3 region has 18 residues. This CDR3 reads CASSLAPSGLAGVNDQFF. The CDR3 nucleotides read TGTGCCAGCAGCTTAGCTCCATCGGGACTAGCGGGAGTGAATGATCAGTTCTTC. The whole variable domain, filled in from reference TRBV7-2 and TRBJ2-1, reads GAGVSQSPSNKVTEKGKDVELRCDPISGHTALYWYRQSLGQGLEFLIYFQGNSAPDKSGLPSDRFSAERTGGSVSTLTIQRTQQEDSAVYLCASSLAPSGLAGVNDQFFGPGTRLTVL.